This T cell receptor beta chain was sequenced in a study of blood T cell repertoires in COVID-19. Study summary: PBMCs, B-cell-depleted T cells, or T cells were the source of the cDNA or gDNA that made up the material.

Participants, roughly 18 to 90 years old, spanned around 25 US areas. All recovered Cohort 3 donors got two negative PCRs, got clearance, or saw symptom resolution. The sample holds one count of this clone. In the study's own analysis: Estimates of nucleated cell counts were drawn from the amplification of reference gene primers. Profiled with immunoSEQ multiplex PCR; TCRdb holds only in-frame clones, not every one. The D gene and trimming were derived from the DNA, and the V and J assignments and clone size from that table. Among over 250,000 clones, 90% were seen once, and the ten largest hold around 1.1%. The germline CDR1 and CDR2 sequences are SGHNT and YYREEE (reference sequence). The CDR3 spans 15 residues. The V segment lost 2 bases and the J segment 7 bases; nucleotides outside the gene matches: 11.

This receptor was taken from a woman aged 30 to 39 who had recovered from COVID-19. This sequence joins TRBV5-4 and TRBJ1-2; 7 bases match TRBD1. Sequencing was done on a sample of PBMCs or T cells enriched from blood (not recorded which). CDR3 protein: CASSLLRDSEPGYTF. The CDR3 bases are TGTGCCAGCAGCTTACTCCGGGACAGTGAACCTGGCTACACCTTC.